The 14 T cell receptor beta chains presented below share a single source sample, sequenced in a study of T cell responses to AZD1222 COVID-19 vaccine. Measured with immunoSEQ multiplex PCR; TCRdb has only the in-frame clones, and not every one. The data hold about 130,000 clones, with approximately 91% observed a single time. This sample comprised peripheral blood, obtained 28 days after the second AZD1222 dose. All receptors come from an adult who received the AZD1222 COVID-19 vaccine.

This chain links TRBV5-1 with TRBJ1-1, with D possibly TRBD1 on 6 matching bases. CDR3 size: 15 residues. Trimming shortened V by 4 bases and J by 5 bases, and 18 bases separated the two germline ends. Germline V CDR1 and CDR2: SGHRS, YFSETQ. CDR3 bases: TGCGCCAGCAGCATGGGACAAGGGTTGGGAACTGAAGCTTTCTTT. Translation gives CASSMGQGLGTEAFF.

The rearrangement links TRBV4-1 to TRBJ1-1; the D is unclear. The CDR3 consists of 14 residues. Trimming left V 0 bases short and J 9 bases short, with 14 bases between. The germline V gene encodes CDR1 MGHRA and CDR2 YSYEKL. The CDR3 sequence: CASSQESSYYQAFF. DNA for the CDR3: TGCGCCAGCAGCCAAGAAAGTAGCTATTATCAAGCTTTCTTT.

V gene TRBV28 combines with J gene TRBJ2-2; D may match TRBD1 or TRBD2 (6 bases each). This CDR3 has 13 residues. Germline V gene data show CDR1 as MDHEN and CDR2 as SYDVKM. V dropped 10 bases and J dropped 5 bases, with 14 bases sitting between them. CDR3: CAIYREVTGELFF. CDR3 DNA: TGTGCCATCTACAGGGAGGTAACCGGGGAGCTGTTTTTT.

This chain uses TRBV6-5 with TRBJ1-2; D is uncertain. Germline CDR1 is MNHEY and CDR2 is SVGAGI. The CDR3 runs to 13 residues. The V gene lost 6 bases and the J gene lost 4 bases, with 12 bases spanning the gap. For the CDR3, the DNA is TGTGCCAGCAGCACGGACCGACGCTATGGCTACACCTTC. It translates to CASSTDRRYGYTF.

The CDR3 loop is CASSQPPNYGYTF. CDR3 bases: TGTGCCAGCAGCCAACCCCCTAACTATGGCTACACCTTC. V usage is TRBV7-9 and J usage is TRBJ1-2, with D unclear. The CDR3 is 13 amino acids. Germline CDR1 reads SEHNR; CDR2 reads FQNEAQ (reference sequence). With 5 bases removed from V and 0 bases from J, the gap between germline ends came to 7 bases. The complete variable domain, with remaining parts taken from reference TRBV7-9 and TRBJ1-2, reads DTGVSQNPRHKITKRGQNVTFRCDPISEHNRLYWYRQTLGQGPEFLTYFQNEAQLEKSRLLSDRFSAERPKGSFSTLEIQRTEQGDSAMYLCASSQPPNYGYTFGSGTRLTVV.

This clone was picked up one time. The rearrangement links TRBV28 to TRBJ2-1; D perhaps matches TRBD1 (6 bases). CDR1 is MDHEN and CDR2 is SYDVKM in the germline V gene. There are 12 residues in the CDR3. With 3 bases removed from V and 7 bases from J, the gap between germline ends came to 7 bases. The CDR3 protein is CASSFQGNEQFF. As DNA, the CDR3 is TGTGCCAGCAGTTTTCAGGGGAATGAGCAGTTCTTC.

This chain joins TRBV2 and TRBJ1-1, with D perhaps matching TRBD1 (5 bases). Trimming stripped 6 bases from V and 4 bases from J, with 15 bases between. This CDR3 is 14 amino acids long. Looked up from germline, CDR1 is SNHLY and CDR2 is FYNNEI. DNA of the CDR3: TGTGCCAGCAGGCCTGGGGAGGGGTTCACTGAAGCTTTCTTT. It specifies CASRPGEGFTEAFF.

The sample holds one count of this clone. V gene TRBV18 combines with J gene TRBJ1-1; 10 nucleotides line up with TRBD1. V was clipped by 3 bases and J by 0 bases; unmatched bases: 4. This CDR3 contains 16 residues. Germline assignment: CDR1 KGHSH and CDR2 LQKENI. The CDR3, as DNA: TGTGCCAGCTCACCTAGGACAGGGGGAATGAACACTGAAGCTTTCTTT. This sequence encodes CASSPRTGGMNTEAFF.

The gene calls are TRBV7-6 and TRBJ2-5, with D possibly matching TRBD2 (5 bases). The length of the CDR3 is 13 residues. Germline V gene data show CDR1 as SGHVS and CDR2 as FNYEAQ. Trimming stripped 3 bases from V and 2 bases from J, with 7 bases between. The CDR3, as DNA: TGTGCCAGCAGCTTCGGAGGACAAGAGACCCAGTACTTC. It translates to CASSFGGQETQYF.

J is TRBJ2-7 and V is TRBV2; D might be TRBD1 (6 bases). With 1 base removed from V and 6 bases from J, the gap between germline ends came to 10 bases. CDR1 is SNHLY and CDR2 is FYNNEI in the germline V gene. This CDR3 has 13 residues. CDR3 coding DNA: TGTGCCAGCAGTGAAGGAACAGGGAGCGAGCAGTACTTC. It encodes CASSEGTGSEQYF.

The chain joins TRBV5-4 to TRBJ2-3; 7 bases map to TRBD1. V dropped 4 bases and J dropped 3; count of bases not matched to a gene: 5. Germline V gene data show CDR1 as SGHNT and CDR2 as YYREEE (reference sequence). This CDR3 comprises 14 residues. In DNA form, the CDR3 reads TGTGCCAGCAGCCGGACAGGCTCAACAGATACGCAGTATTTT. Translation gives CASSRTGSTDTQYF.

The rearrangement uses TRBV29-1 and TRBJ2-1; a weak D match, TRBD1 (5 bases). V was cut by 7 bases and J by 4 bases, with 14 bases left in between. Germline V CDR1 and CDR2: SQVTM, ANQGSEA. The CDR3 contains 13 residues. CDR3 DNA sequence: TGCAGCGGGGCCCGGACACAATACAATGAGCAGTTCTTC. It is translated as CSGARTQYNEQFF.

The chain uses TRBV18 and TRBJ1-2, with 7 bases aligning to TRBD1. The V segment lost 1 base and the J segment 4 bases; nucleotides outside the gene matches: 3. CDR3 size: 14 residues. CDR1 KGHSH and CDR2 LQKENI come from the germline V gene. CDR3: CASSPRDSGYGYTF. Here the CDR3 DNA reads TGTGCCAGCTCACCACGGGACAGCGGCTATGGCTACACCTTC.

This chain uses TRBV11-1 with TRBJ2-1, with 7 bases fitting TRBD1. The CDR3 sequence is 17 residues long. V shed 0 bases and J 12 bases; nucleotides not matched to a gene: 17. Germline assignment: CDR1 SGHAT and CDR2 FQDESV (reference sequence). The CDR3 protein is CASSLAFKPGQRLGQFF. The DNA of the CDR3 is TGTGCCAGCAGCTTAGCCTTCAAGCCGGGACAGCGACTGGGGCAGTTCTTC.